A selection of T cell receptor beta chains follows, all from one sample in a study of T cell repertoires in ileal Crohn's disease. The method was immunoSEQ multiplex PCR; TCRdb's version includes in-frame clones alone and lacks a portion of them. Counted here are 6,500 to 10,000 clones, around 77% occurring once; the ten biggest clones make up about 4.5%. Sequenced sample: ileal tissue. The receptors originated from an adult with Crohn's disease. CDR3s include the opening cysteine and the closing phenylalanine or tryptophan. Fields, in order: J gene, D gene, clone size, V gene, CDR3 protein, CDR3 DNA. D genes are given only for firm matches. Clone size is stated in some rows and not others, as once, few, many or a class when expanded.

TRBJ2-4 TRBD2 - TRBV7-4 CASSLPYASSGRRLMTKNIQYF TGTGCCAGCAGCTTGCCCTACGCCTCTAGCGGGAGACGGTTGATGACCAAAAACATTCAGTACTTC
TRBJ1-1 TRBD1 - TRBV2 CASRGQGRNTEAFF TGTGCCAGCAGGGGACAGGGTAGGAACACTGAAGCTTTCTTT
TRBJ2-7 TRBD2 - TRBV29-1 CSVKSSGAFHEQYF TGCAGCGTCAAGAGTAGCGGGGCCTTCCACGAGCAGTACTTC
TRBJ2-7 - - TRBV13 CASSLVRVGEQYF TGTGCCAGCAGCTTGGTCAGGGTTGGCGAGCAGTACTTC
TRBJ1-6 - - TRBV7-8 CASSALLGDSPLHF TGTGCCAGCAGCGCCCTCCTCGGGGATTCACCCCTCCACTTT
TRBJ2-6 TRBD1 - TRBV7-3 CASSAGTGVGSGANVLTF TGTGCCAGCAGCGCCGGGACAGGGGTAGGCTCTGGGGCCAACGTCCTGACTTTC
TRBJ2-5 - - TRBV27 CASSLWGRQETQYF TGTGCCAGCAGTTTATGGGGGAGGCAAGAGACCCAGTACTTC
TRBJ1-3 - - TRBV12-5 CASGLERGGGNTIYF TGTGCTAGTGGTTTGGAGAGGGGAGGTGGAAACACCATATATTTT
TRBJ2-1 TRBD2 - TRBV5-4 CASSLEREPYNEQFF TGTGCCAGCAGCTTGGAGCGGGAGCCCTACAATGAGCAGTTCTTC
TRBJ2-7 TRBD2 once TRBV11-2 CASSSTGGPLSEQYF TGTGCCAGCAGCTCTACGGGAGGCCCTCTCAGCGAGCAGTACTTC
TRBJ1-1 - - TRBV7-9 CASSSGQNTEAFF TGTGCCAGCAGCTCTGGACAGAACACTGAAGCTTTCTTT
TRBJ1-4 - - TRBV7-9 CASSLNSRGNEKLFF TGTGCCAGCAGCTTGAATTCCAGGGGAAATGAAAAACTGTTTTTT
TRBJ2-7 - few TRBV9 CASSVGVDPYEQYF TGTGCCAGCAGCGTAGGTGTAGATCCCTACGAGCAGTACTTC
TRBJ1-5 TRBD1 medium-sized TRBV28 CASTVSEGAQPQHF TGTGCCAGCACCGTATCCGAGGGGGCTCAGCCCCAGCATTTT
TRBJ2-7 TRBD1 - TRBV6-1 CASSKQGAHYEQYF TGTGCCAGCAGTAAACAGGGGGCGCACTACGAGCAGTACTTC
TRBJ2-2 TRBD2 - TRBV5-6 CASSSYSGGFTGELFF TGTGCCAGCAGCTCCTATAGCGGGGGGTTCACCGGGGAGCTGTTTTTT
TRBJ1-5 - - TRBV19 CAANRQPQHF TGTGCCGCCAACAGGCAGCCCCAGCATTTT
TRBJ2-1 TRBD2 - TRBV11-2 CASSLESGSSYNEQFF TGTGCCAGCAGCTTAGAGAGCGGGAGCTCCTACAATGAGCAGTTCTTC